The 2 T cell receptor beta chains below come from one sample, sequenced in a study of T cells in Graves' hyperthyroidism and ophthalmopathy. Amplified TCR beta CDR3 regions came from RNA transcripts. With the HTBI primer set, the TCR CDR3 went through a first round of RT-PCR. MiXCR, applied by TCRdb to the multiplex PCR reads, yields one record per CDR3 protein. The sample contains approximately 500,000 distinct CDR3 sequences, roughly 46% of which appear only once. Sequencing was done on a sample of peripheral blood or thyroid tissue (not recorded which). These receptor sequences come from a woman aged 18-35 years with Graves' hyperthyroidism.

V is TRBV4-1 and J is TRBJ1-2, with 7 bases aligning to TRBD1. Losses at the gene ends were 0 bases for V and 5 bases for J; bases not matched to a gene: 6. This CDR3 is built from 15 residues. Germline V gene data show CDR1 as MGHRA and CDR2 as YSYEKL. In nucleotides, the CDR3 is TGCGCCAGCAGCCAAGAGAACAGGGGAGGGTATGGCTACACCTTC. Translating it yields CASSQENRGGYGYTF.

This clonotype was observed a handful of times. This chain links TRBV6-5 with TRBJ2-7; D may be TRBD2 (5 bases). CDR1 MNHEY and CDR2 SVGAGI come from the germline V gene. This CDR3 spans 12 amino acids. V lost 7 bases and J 0 bases, leaving 7 bases between the germline ends. The CDR3 coding sequence is TGTGCCAGCACCCGGGACTCCTACGAGCAGTACTTC. The encoded protein is CASTRDSYEQYF.